This TCR beta chain was found in a study of T cell responses to AZD1222 COVID-19 vaccine. Points from the study as a whole: Spike-specific TCR repertoires showed rising breadth and depth after two AZD1222 doses. Reportedly, close to half of spike-specific TCRs are directed against unmutated variant regions. Donors were largely white British and mainly female; clonal diversity was possibly underestimated.

Regarding this clone: Its antigen remains unidentified.

The V gene's germline CDR1 is LGHDT and CDR2 YNNKEL (reference sequence). V shed 4 bases and J shed 0 bases, with 15 bases lying between them. The length of the CDR3 is 17 residues. Assay used: immunoSEQ multiplex PCR; TCRdb lists only in-frame clones, some missing. This table has roughly 150,000 clones, roughly 88% appearing once. This sequence was found in an adult who received the AZD1222 COVID-19 vaccine. Source: peripheral blood, taken 28 days after the second AZD1222 dose. The gene calls are TRBV3-1 (or the pseudogene TRBV3-2) and TRBJ2-2; possibly TRBD2 for D (5 bases). The CDR3 protein is CASSRQGGRANTGELFF. As DNA, the CDR3 is TGTGCCAGCAGCCGCCAAGGAGGCCGGGCGAACACCGGGGAGCTGTTTTTT.